The 2 T cell receptor beta chains given below trace back to one sample, sequenced in a study of monozygotic twins with inflammatory bowel disease. No DNA is given; TCRdb re-called the 5' RACE reads and lists each CDR3 protein once. Recorded for this sample: some 170,000 distinct CDR3 sequences. Material for sequencing was blood. The origin of the receptors is a human donor with ulcerative colitis or Crohn's disease, or a healthy co-twin of an affected twin (not recorded which).

This rearrangement joins TRBV7-2 to TRBJ2-3; TCRdb proposes TRBD2, but this gene call is untestable without DNA. This CDR3 has 17 amino acids. Germline loops: CDR1 SGHTA, CDR2 FQGNSA. The CDR3 loop is CASSFALAGVSTDTQYF.

The genes are TRBV27 and TRBJ1-3; TCRdb gives TRBD1 as the D gene, but with no DNA this cannot be confirmed. Germline V CDR1 and CDR2: MNHEY, SMNVEV (reference sequence). The CDR3 totals 15 residues. This CDR3 is CASSPTVPVGNTIYF.